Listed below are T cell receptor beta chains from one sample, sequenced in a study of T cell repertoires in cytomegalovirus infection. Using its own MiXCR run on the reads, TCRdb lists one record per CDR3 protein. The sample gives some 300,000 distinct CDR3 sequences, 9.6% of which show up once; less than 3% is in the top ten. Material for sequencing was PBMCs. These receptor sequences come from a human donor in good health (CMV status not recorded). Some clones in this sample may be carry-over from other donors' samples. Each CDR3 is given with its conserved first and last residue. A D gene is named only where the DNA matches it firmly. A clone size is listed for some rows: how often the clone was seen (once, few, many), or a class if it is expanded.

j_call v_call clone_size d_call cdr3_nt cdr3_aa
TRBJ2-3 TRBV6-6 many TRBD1 TGTGCCAGCAGTTACCCGGGACAGGGATACACAGATACGCAGTATTTT CASSYPGQGYTDTQYF
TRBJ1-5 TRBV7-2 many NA TGTGCCAGCAGCTTAGATCGGGTCGGGGTCCCCCAGCATTTT CASSLDRVGVPQHF
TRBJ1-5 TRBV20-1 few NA TGCAGTGCTAGAGATGCAGGGACTGGGAATCAGCCCCAGCATTTT CSARDAGTGNQPQHF
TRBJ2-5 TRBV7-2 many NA TGTGCCAGCAGCTTAGTTGGTACTTTCCAGTACTTC CASSLVGTFQYF
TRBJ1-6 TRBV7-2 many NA TGTGCCAGCAGCCCGCCAGGGTACAATTCACCCCTCCACTTT CASSPPGYNSPLHF
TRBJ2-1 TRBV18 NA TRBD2 TGTGCCAGCTCTCCGTTACCGGGGGGGCCGGACGATGAGCAGTTCTTC CASSPLPGGPDDEQFF
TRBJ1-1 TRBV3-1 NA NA TGTGCCAGCAGCCCTCCCGGGAGGGACACTGAAGCTTTCTTT CASSPPGRDTEAFF
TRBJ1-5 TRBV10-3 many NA TGTGCCATCAGTGGGGACACCAATCAGCCCCAGCATTTT CAISGDTNQPQHF
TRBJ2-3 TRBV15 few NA TGTGCCACCAGACTTTCCATGGGCCACTTGGGGGTCACAGATACGCAGTATTTT CATRLSMGHLGVTDTQYF
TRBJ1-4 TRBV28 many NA TGTGCCAGCAGTTTGGATTTGGATGAAAAACTGTTTTTT CASSLDLDEKLFF
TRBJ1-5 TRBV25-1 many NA TGTGCCAGCAGTGAACAAGGCAGGTATATGGGTTATCAGCCCCAGCATTTT CASSEQGRYMGYQPQHF
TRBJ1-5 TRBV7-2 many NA TGTGCCAGCAGTCGGGACAATAATCAGCCCCAGCATTTT CASSRDNNQPQHF
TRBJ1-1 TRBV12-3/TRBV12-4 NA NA TGTGTCAACAGTTTAGGCGCTGCGGCGTTCTTT CVNSLGAAAFF
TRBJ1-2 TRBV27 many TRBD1 TGTGCCAGCAGTTTATCAGGGACAGGAAACTATGGCTACACCTTC CASSLSGTGNYGYTF
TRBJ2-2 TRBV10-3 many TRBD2 TGTGCCATCAGGAGCACTAGCGGGGGGCCGAACACCGGGGAGCTGTTTTTT CAIRSTSGGPNTGELFF
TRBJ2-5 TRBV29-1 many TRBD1 TGCAGCGCCGCGAGAGGACAGGGATATGAAGAGACCCAGTACTTC CSAARGQGYEETQYF
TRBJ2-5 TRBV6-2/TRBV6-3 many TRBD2 TGTGCCAGCAGACCACCGGGACTAGCATACCACCAAGAGACCCAGTACTTC CASRPPGLAYHQETQYF
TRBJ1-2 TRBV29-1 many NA TGCAGCGTTCCGACACACTATGGCTACACCTTC CSVPTHYGYTF
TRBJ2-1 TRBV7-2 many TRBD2 TGTGCCAGCAGTGGACTAGCGCGTGGGACCTACAATGAGCAGTTCTTC CASSGLARGTYNEQFF
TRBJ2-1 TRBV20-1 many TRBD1 TGCAGTGCTAGAGGGCAGGGGGTGCGCAATGAGCAGTTCTTC CSARGQGVRNEQFF
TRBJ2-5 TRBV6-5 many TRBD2 TGTGCCAGCAGTTACTCGTTAGCGGGGGGGGCAGAGACCCAGTACTTC CASSYSLAGGAETQYF
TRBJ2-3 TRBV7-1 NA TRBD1 TGTGCCAGCAGCGAGGACAGGCTGCCGCAGTATTTT CASSEDRLPQYF
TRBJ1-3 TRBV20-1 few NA TGCAGTGCTAGAGATCCGTCTGACAGGCCCTCTGGAAACACCATATATTTT CSARDPSDRPSGNTIYF
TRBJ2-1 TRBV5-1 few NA TGCGCCAGCAGTTGGCCCCGGTACAGGGAGGACAATGAGCAGTTCTTC CASSWPRYREDNEQFF
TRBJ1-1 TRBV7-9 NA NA TGTGCCAGCAGCGCCTTCTGGGGTGTCAAGATGGGCACTGAAGCTTTCTTT CASSAFWGVKMGTEAFF
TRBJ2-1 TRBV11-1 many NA TGTGCCAGCAGCTTAAGGACAGAGGTGCACAATGAGCAGTTCTTC CASSLRTEVHNEQFF
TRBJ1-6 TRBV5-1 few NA TGCGCCAGCAGGGGATCAGGAAATTCACCCCTCCACTTT CASRGSGNSPLHF
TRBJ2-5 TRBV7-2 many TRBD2 TGTGCCAGCAGCCAGGGACTAGCGGGGGGAAACAAAGAGACCCAGTACTTC CASSQGLAGGNKETQYF
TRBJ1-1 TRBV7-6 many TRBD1 TGTGCCAGCAGCGCCGCAGGGGGGGGGACTGAAGCTTTCTTT CASSAAGGGTEAFF
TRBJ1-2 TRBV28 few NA TGTGCCAGCAGCACTCCAGACAGGCCGGTCTATGGCTACACCTTC CASSTPDRPVYGYTF
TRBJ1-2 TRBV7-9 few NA TGTGCCAGCAGCTTAGAGAGCCGGACCGAAGGCTACACCTTC CASSLESRTEGYTF
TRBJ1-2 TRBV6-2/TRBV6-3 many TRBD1 TGTGCCAGCAGTTACTCGGCCAGGGGGCTACCGGACTATGGCTACACCTTC CASSYSARGLPDYGYTF
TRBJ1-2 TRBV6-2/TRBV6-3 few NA TGTGCCAGCAGTTACTCGTTCCGTTTGGAGGGCCTCAAGAACTATGGCTACACCTTC CASSYSFRLEGLKNYGYTF
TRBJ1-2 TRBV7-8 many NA TGTGCCAGCAGCTTGGGGAACAGAGATGGCTACACCTTC CASSLGNRDGYTF
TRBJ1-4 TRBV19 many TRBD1 TGTGCCAGTAGTACTCCGGGACAGGGAAATGAAAAACTGTTTTTT CASSTPGQGNEKLFF
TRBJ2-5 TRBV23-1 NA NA TGCGCCAGCGCATGGTACAGGGACAAAGAGACCCAGTACTTC CASAWYRDKETQYF
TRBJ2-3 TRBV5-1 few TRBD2 TGCGCCAGCAGCTGGGGCCTAGCGGGCACAGATACGCAGTATTTT CASSWGLAGTDTQYF
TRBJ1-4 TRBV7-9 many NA TGTGCCAGCAGCTCGCCAGGTGGAACTAATGAAAAACTGTTTTTT CASSSPGGTNEKLFF
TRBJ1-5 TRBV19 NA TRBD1 TGTGCCAGTAGCAGACAGGGGACGGCTCAGCCCCAGCATTTT CASSRQGTAQPQHF
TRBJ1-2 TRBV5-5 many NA TGTGCCAGCACCTTAGGGGGACACTATGGCTACACCTTC CASTLGGHYGYTF
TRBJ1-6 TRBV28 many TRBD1 TGTGCCAGCAGTTTCCGGGACAGGGGGAATTCACCCCTCCACTTT CASSFRDRGNSPLHF
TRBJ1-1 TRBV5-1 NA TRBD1 TGCGCCAGCTGTCCGACAGGGATGAACACTGAAGCTTTCTTT CASCPTGMNTEAFF
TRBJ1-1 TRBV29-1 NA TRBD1 TGCAGCTTAGGACAGGGGCCGAACACTGAAGCTTTCTTT CSLGQGPNTEAFF
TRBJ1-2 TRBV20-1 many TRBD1 TGCAGTGCTAAAAGGTTACAGGGGGCTTTCGGCTACACCTTC CSAKRLQGAFGYTF
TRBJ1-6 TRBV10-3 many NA TGTGCCATCGGAGGCTATAATTCACCCCTCCACTTT CAIGGYNSPLHF
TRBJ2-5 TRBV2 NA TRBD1 TGTGCCAGCACCAGGGGACAGGTACGGGAGACCCAGTACTTC CASTRGQVRETQYF
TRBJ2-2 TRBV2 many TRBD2 TGTGCCAGCAGTCCTTTAGCGGGGACCTGGCACGGGGAGCTGTTTTTT CASSPLAGTWHGELFF
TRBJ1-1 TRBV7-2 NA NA TGTGCCAGCAGCTTCGGGATCTACACTGAAGCTTTCTTT CASSFGIYTEAFF
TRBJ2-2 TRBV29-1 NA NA TGCAGCGCCGGCAGATCCTCGAACACCGGGGAGCTGTTTTTT CSAGRSSNTGELFF
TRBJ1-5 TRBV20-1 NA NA TGCAGTGCTAGAGGGCCAGAGAATCAGCCCCAGCATTTT CSARGPENQPQHF
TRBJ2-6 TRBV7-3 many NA TGTGCCACCGCCCCGGGAAATTTACCTTCTGGGGCCAACGTCCTGACTTTC CATAPGNLPSGANVLTF
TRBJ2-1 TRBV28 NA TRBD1 TGTGCCAGCAGTCCTGTCACAGGGGGTTCATACAATGAGCAGTTCTTC CASSPVTGGSYNEQFF
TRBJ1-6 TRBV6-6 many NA TGTGCCGCCCGGGAGAATTCACCCCTCCACTTT CAARENSPLHF